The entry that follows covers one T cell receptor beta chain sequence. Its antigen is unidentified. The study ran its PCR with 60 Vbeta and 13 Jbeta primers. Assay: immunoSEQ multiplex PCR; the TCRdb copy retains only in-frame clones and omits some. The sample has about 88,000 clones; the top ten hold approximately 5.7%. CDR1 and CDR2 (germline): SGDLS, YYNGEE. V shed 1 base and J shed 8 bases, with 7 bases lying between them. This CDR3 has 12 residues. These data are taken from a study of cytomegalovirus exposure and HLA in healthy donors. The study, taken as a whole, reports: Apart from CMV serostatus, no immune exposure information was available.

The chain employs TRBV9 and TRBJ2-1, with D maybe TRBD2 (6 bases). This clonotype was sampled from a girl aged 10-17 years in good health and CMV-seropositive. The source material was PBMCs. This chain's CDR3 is CASSVPGDEQFF. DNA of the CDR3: TGTGCCAGCAGCGTACCGGGGGATGAGCAGTTCTTC. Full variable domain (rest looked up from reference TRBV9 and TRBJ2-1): DSGVTQTPKHLITATGQRVTLRCSPRSGDLSVYWYQQSLDQGLQFLIQYYNGEERAKGNILERFSAQQFPDLHSELNLSSLELGDSALYFCASSVPGDEQFFGPGTRLTVL.